This T cell receptor beta chain was obtained from a study of Tregs in tolerant kidney transplant recipients (dated by TCRdb to between 2018 and 2020). Looking at the study overall: The transplants used related donors with nonmyeloablative bone marrow transplantation, and mixed chimerism in the human trials was transient. The study applied TCRbeta sequencing to find donor-specific regulatory T cells before combined kidney and bone marrow transplantation and then followed those same cells after transplant.

What the authors observed across the whole study: Biological reproducibility was not directly assessed, although technical replication error appeared to be minimal. Expanding Tregs with activated donor B cells appeared to identify the most biologically relevant and donor-specific TCRbeta repertoire. The study was limited by small patient numbers, and the findings need validation in larger populations and under other immunosuppression protocols. Donor-specific Treg expansion was found to exceed global Treg expansion in tolerant patients, suggesting antigen-driven rather than nonspecific expansion. PCR primers changed over time for some patients, so nucleotide-level comparison across those patients' samples was not possible.

A word on this clone: It has no known antigen specificity. The CDR3 extends 3 residues past the end of the read, so its final part is completed from the germline J gene.

What this sample's time point label stands for: blood sample drawn before combined kidney and bone marrow transplant. Thawed PBMCs were FACS-sorted into unstimulated Tregs (CD4+CD25+CD127-), CD4+ non-Tregs (CD4+CD25-), CD4 cells and CD8 cells. The patients were a few recipients of combined kidney and bone marrow transplants from the ITN036ST trial, and samples were available only for these trial subjects. Healthy control blood was separated into PBMCs by Ficoll density gradient and cryopreserved, and patient PBMCs were collected both before and after transplant. Genomic DNA was extracted from sorted cells with the QIAGEN DNeasy Blood and Tissue Kit for TCRbeta CDR3 sequencing. Through immunoSEQ, high-throughput TCRbeta CDR3 sequencing was done commercially, including PCR amplification with internal controls and bias correction. The authors' analysis ran thus. Unique productive TCRbeta sequences were defined by CDR3 nucleotide sequence where primers matched, and otherwise by CDR3 amino acid sequence together with Vbeta and Jbeta genes. Sorting error was corrected by removing sequences shared between sorted populations at a frequency ratio of 2:1 or less, and the remaining shared sequences were assigned to the higher population. A sequence was defined as donor-reactive if the sequence was expanded at least 5-fold in CFSE-low cells compared with unstimulated cells and had a frequency of at least 0.01% in CFSE-low cells. Jensen-Shannon divergence, calculated on the top 100 TCRbeta sequences ranked by frequency, was used to quantify repertoire divergence. For samples with multiple sequencing runs, sorting error was corrected in each run separately before the runs were combined. TCRdb retrieved this table from immuneACCESS and kept in-frame rearrangements only. Not all clones are present; in checked studies, unresolved V genes account for under half, and no reason is known for the remainder. The V and J calls and clone size are taken from that table; D and trimming were inferred from the DNA. The table for this sample lists fewer than 40,000 clones. Roughly 7.5% of the sample rests with the top ten.

The CDR3 contains 17 residues, cysteine and phenylalanine counted. Only the CDR3 bases that were read are kept: 42 of them, in frame from base 1. Based on the germline V gene (reference sequence), the CDR1 and CDR2 sequences are LNHDA and SQIVND. Compared with germline, V lacks 7 bases and J lacks 0 bases; bases without a gene match: 9. In this chain, TRBV19 is recombined with TRBJ2-6; TRBD2 fits 7 bases in the junction. The clonotype comes from a human donor who received a combined kidney and bone marrow transplant. The starting material was CD8+ T cells from blood, obtained before the transplant. Partial CDR3 DNA: TGTGCCAGTACCACCGGGACTATTTACTCTGGGGCCAACGTC. It encodes CASTTGTIYSGANV. The complete CDR3 protein is CASTTGTIYSGANVLTF.